This TCR beta chain derives from a study of blood T cell repertoires in COVID-19 (dated by TCRdb to 2020 to 2022). Background for the entire study: Samples from collaborators originated in the United States, Italy and Spain and spanned both the acute and convalescent phases of COVID-19. Where available, HLA class I and class II types were taken from metadata supplied by the sample provider and were not determined by assay-based typing. The prospective study material was composed of cDNA or gDNA derived from T cells, B-cell-depleted T cells, or PBMCs. The repertoires were released in a freely available public database intended as a resource for research on the immune response to SARS-CoV-2. A de-identified subject ID, COVID-19 status, age in years and sex were almost always included in the sample metadata. Deeply sampled blood TCRbeta repertoires from subjects exposed to, actively infected with, or recovered from COVID-19 were included in the dataset. Samples came from the ongoing ImmuneRACE study (first 160 participants) plus 1,254 subjects from 6 global collaborators.

Broader findings and caveats from the paper: How much clinical and demographic metadata was included differed by source and by participant, and the metadata was provided uncurated.

The cysteine opens and the phenylalanine closes a CDR3 of 18 amino acids. The retained sequence is limited to the CDR3, 54 bases, with the frame set at the first base. A distance of 15 bases separates the germline ends of V and J, which lose 1 base and 0 bases respectively. Per the germline V gene (reference sequence), MNHEY is the CDR1 and SMNVEV is the CDR2. At one collaborating source in Seattle, patients were enrolled during active infection and were followed longitudinally through the course of disease. Collaborating institutions collected whole blood in K2EDTA tubes following their own protocols. For TCRbeta analysis, collaborators shipped samples as frozen whole blood, isolated PBMCs, or DNA extracted from either of those sample types. TCRbeta CDR3 regions were amplified from genomic DNA using the immunoSEQ Assay, a bias-controlled multiplex PCR. On the study's bioinformatics: Nucleated cell counts per sample were estimated from amplification of reference gene primers within the assay. To quantify the absolute abundance of each unique TCRbeta CDR3 rearrangement, sequence reads were collapsed and filtered. For each sample, productive Simpson clonality was calculated as the square root of Simpson's diversity index across productive rearrangements. Here the immuneACCESS table is served through TCRdb, limited to in-frame sequences with V and J called. Missing clones are a known gap in these copies; in checked studies unresolved V genes cover under half, and the rest lacks a known reason. D and trimming come from the DNA, and the V and J calls and clone size come from that table. The sample includes 440,000 or so clones, with about 89% observed a single time. Approximately 1.5% of the sample is in the top ten clones.

In regard to this clone: Its antigen specificity is not known. No much larger clone is present one base from it, and per-base qualities are unavailable.

The sequencing input was peripheral blood. This chain joins TRBV27 to TRBJ1-4, with no D gene named confidently. The TCR originated in a woman in her thirties or forties with COVID-19, enrolled during active disease. The nucleotide sequence is TGTGCCAGCAGTTTATTCAGCCAGCAGCGAGCAACTAATGAAAAACTGTTTTTT. It is translated as CASSLFSQQRATNEKLFF.